This T cell receptor (beta chain) is drawn from a study of pediatric ulcerative colitis. This CDR3 contains 13 residues. Per germline, CDR1 GTSNPN and CDR2 SVGIG (reference sequence). Trimming cost V 1 base and J 4 bases, with 10 bases left between them. The assay was run at survey level. This table comes from immunoSEQ multiplex PCR, and its TCRdb copy is limited to in-frame clones, with some not included. Of around 61,000 clones listed, roughly nine tenths are singletons. Sequencing used blood. The TCR was taken from a boy younger than 18 with severe ulcerative colitis. The gene calls are TRBV30 and TRBJ1-1, with a possible D match to TRBD1 (5 bases). Here the CDR3 DNA reads TGTGCCTGGAGTGGGGGCGTCGGCACTGAAGCTTTCTTT. It is translated as CAWSGGVGTEAFF.